The T cell receptor beta chain described here comes from a study of blood T cell repertoires in COVID-19. Germline values: CDR1 SGHKS, CDR2 YYEKEE (reference sequence). The junction had 8 bases not matched to a gene; V was cut back by 4 bases and J by 4 bases. This CDR3 is 16 amino acids long. TCRdb's copy holds only in-frame clones and misses some; the assay was immunoSEQ multiplex PCR. The table records fewer than 150,000 clones, more than 80% of them present only once. Sequenced input: peripheral blood. V gene TRBV5-5 combines with J gene TRBJ2-3, with 11 bases lining up with TRBD2. The source of this sequence is a human donor in a cohort sampled during active COVID-19. The CDR3 region has the DNA TGTGCCAGCAGCAGGATTAGCGGGGGGGATGCAGATACGCAGTATTTT. Protein: CASSRISGGDADTQYF.